The 14 T cell receptor beta chains listed next were all sequenced from one sample in a study of CD8 T cells in ankylosing spondylitis. TCRdb reprocessed the 5' RACE reads with MiXCR, giving one entry per CDR3 protein. The repertoire holds about 330,000 distinct CDR3 sequences, with less than 9.5% as singletons. Study conclusions and caveats: A motif in TCR beta, a set of roughly 8 highly homologous variants, appeared characteristic of ankylosing spondylitis blood.

These TCRs are of unknown antigen specificity. The sample taken for sequencing was blood, either unsorted or a sorted T cell fraction (not recorded which). These receptors were collected from a male donor with ankylosing spondylitis.

This clonotype was seen a handful of times. The chain has TRBV5-1 and TRBJ1-2; no clear D. The germline V gene encodes CDR1 SGHRS and CDR2 YFSETQ. The CDR3 runs 14 residues. The germline V and J ends were trimmed by 0 bases and 1 base, with 7 bases remaining between them. The CDR3 protein is CASSLGLLNYGYTF. In nucleotides, the CDR3 is TGCGCCAGCAGCTTGGGCCTTCTTAACTATGGCTACACCTTC.

This sequence joins TRBV5-4 and TRBJ2-3; 8 positions match TRBD2. In germline, CDR1 is SGHNT, CDR2 YYREEE (reference sequence). There are 14 residues in the CDR3. V trimming: 3 bases; J trimming: 8 bases; junction bases outside the gene matches: 8. The CDR3 sequence is CASSWGSGRGTQYF. CDR3 nucleotide sequence: TGTGCCAGCAGCTGGGGGAGCGGGAGAGGTACGCAGTATTTT.

V usage is TRBV6-5 and J usage is TRBJ2-1, with 9 bases identical to TRBD2. The CDR3 is 15 residues long. CDR1 is MNHEY and CDR2 is SVGAGI in the germline V gene. Trimming cost V 6 bases and J 5 bases; bases outside gene matches: 8. The CDR3 protein is CASRSTSGQNNEQFF. The CDR3 DNA follows: TGTGCCAGCAGATCTACTAGCGGGCAGAACAATGAGCAGTTCTTC.

This sequence joins TRBV20-1 and TRBJ2-5; unclear D gene. The CDR3 length is 12 residues. V dropped 2 bases and J dropped 5 bases, with 9 bases sitting between them. CDR1 and CDR2 (germline): DFQATT, SNEGSKA (reference sequence). CDR3 sequence: CSARRGRETQYF. CDR3 nucleotides: TGCAGTGCTAGAAGAGGCAGGGAGACCCAGTACTTC.

This clonotype was recorded at least ten times. Lacking the conserved final phenylalanine or tryptophan, this CDR3 likely reflects a read error. It is unclear where the CDR3 begins or ends on the DNA, so no DNA is shown, and the CDR3 is as TCRdb lists it. The chain has TRBV28 and TRBJ2-7; the table's D gene call, TRBD1, was not cross checked with the DNA. CDR1 is MDHEN, CDR2 SYDVKM, per germline. The CDR3 comprises 12 residues, both ends counted. The CDR3: CASSSYRDSYRL.

The rearrangement joins TRBV30 to TRBJ2-7, with 9 bases identical to TRBD1. J was trimmed by 6 bases and V by 5 bases; bases with no gene match: 8. Germline V gene data show CDR1 as GTSNPN and CDR2 as SVGIG (reference sequence). This CDR3 is 13 amino acids long. The CDR3, as DNA: TGTGCCTGGTCGGACAGGGGTACGGCCGAGCAGTACTTC. Protein: CAWSDRGTAEQYF.

The V gene is TRBV19, the J gene TRBJ2-2; 9 bases align to TRBD1. The CDR3 consists of 15 residues. V lost 2 bases and J lost 6; bases outside the gene matches: 4. CDR1 is LNHDA, CDR2 SQIVND, per germline (reference sequence). For the CDR3, the DNA is TGTGCCAGTAGTATACCGGGACAGGGTCCCGGGGAGCTGTTTTTT. This codes for CASSIPGQGPGELFF.

In this sample, this clonotype turned up many times. The rearrangement links TRBV20-1 to TRBJ1-6; 8 positions agree with TRBD1. J was trimmed by 14 bases and V by 6 bases; bases with no gene match: 9. This CDR3 region has 12 residues. CDR1 and CDR2 from the germline V gene are DFQATT and SNEGSKA (reference sequence). The DNA of the CDR3 is TGCAGTGCCCAACGGACAGGGCGGTCCCTCCACTTT. It translates to CSAQRTGRSLHF.

This clonotype has ten or more counts. This rearrangement joins TRBV4-3 to TRBJ2-2; 11 nucleotides match TRBD2. The V gene end was trimmed by 1 base and the J gene end by 5 bases; junction bases not matched to a gene: 9. The CDR3 sequence is 18 residues long. Germline V gene data show CDR1 as LGHNA and CDR2 as YSLEER. The CDR3 loop is CASSQGSSGRGGTGELFF. The DNA for the CDR3 is TGCGCCAGCAGCCAAGGCAGTAGCGGGAGGGGAGGGACCGGGGAGCTGTTTTTT.

The V gene is TRBV3-1, the J gene TRBJ2-3; D is unresolved. V lost 4 bases to trimming and J lost 4 bases, with 9 bases between them. Germline V gives CDR1 LGHDT, CDR2 YNNKEL (reference sequence). This CDR3 spans 13 amino acids. The CDR3 DNA reads TGTGCCAGCAGCCCCGGGCTGGCAGATACGCAGTATTTT. Translation: CASSPGLADTQYF.

The rearrangement uses TRBV3-1 and TRBJ2-5; D may be TRBD2 (5 bases). V dropped 1 base and J dropped 5 bases, with 11 bases sitting between them. The length of the CDR3 is 14 residues. CDR1 LGHDT and CDR2 YNNKEL come from the germline V gene (reference sequence). CDR3 DNA: TGTGCCAGCAGCCAAGCATCCGGCGGGGAGACCCAGTACTTC. Translated, it gives CASSQASGGETQYF.

This clonotype occurred many times. The rearrangement uses TRBV27 and TRBJ2-7, with 10 bases matching TRBD2. The V segment lost 6 bases and the J segment 2 bases; nucleotides outside the gene matches: 4. Germline lookup yields CDR1 MNHEY and CDR2 SMNVEV (reference sequence). This CDR3 is built from 14 residues. CDR3 residues: CASRRTSGPYEQYF. CDR3 sequence (DNA): TGTGCCAGCAGACGGACTAGCGGCCCCTACGAGCAGTACTTC.

This clonotype was seen at least ten times. CDR3 residues: CASSQEWISSYEQYF. CDR3 coding DNA: TGCGCCAGCAGCCAAGAGTGGATCAGCTCCTACGAGCAGTACTTC. V usage is TRBV4-3 and J usage is TRBJ2-7; no reliable D call. V gave up 0 bases and J gave up 0 bases, with 9 bases separating them. Germline CDR1 LGHNA, CDR2 YSLEER. This CDR3 is built from 15 residues.

This clonotype came up many times. The V and J genes are TRBV20-1 and TRBJ2-7, with 10 bases aligning to TRBD2. The CDR3 is 15 amino acids. V lost 0 bases to trimming and J lost 3 bases; unmatched junction nucleotides: 5. Germline lookup yields CDR1 DFQATT and CDR2 SNEGSKA (reference sequence). The CDR3 nucleotides are TGCAGTGCTAGAGATCTCTCTAGCGGGAGCTACGAGCAGTACTTC. Protein product: CSARDLSSGSYEQYF.